Given below is one TCR beta chain in context. What it binds is unknown. This sample was taken from a study of T cell repertoires in cytomegalovirus infection. Study context: Used in the study were CMV epitopes, some recently identified and HLA-C-restricted, others well-studied and HLA-B-restricted.

This CDR3 region has 12 residues. Trimming stripped 5 bases from V and 5 bases from J, with 9 bases between. Study-wide results and caveats: Based on cumulative public TCR beta family frequency, carriers of CMV plus the relevant HLA were identified.

Using its own MiXCR run on the reads, TCRdb lists one record per CDR3 protein. Here the sample spans 150,000 or so distinct CDR3 sequences, about a fifth being singletons. The clonotype was recovered from a human donor in good health (CMV status not recorded). Some clones in this sample may be carry-over from other donors' samples. Sequencing was performed on CD8+ T cells from cultured PBMCs, taken from culture after CMV antigen stimulation. The gene calls are TRBV12-3 or TRBV12-4 and TRBJ1-1; unclear D gene. Here the CDR3 DNA reads TGTGCCAGCAGTGGGGTGAGGACTGAAGCTTTCTTT. It translates to CASSGVRTEAFF.